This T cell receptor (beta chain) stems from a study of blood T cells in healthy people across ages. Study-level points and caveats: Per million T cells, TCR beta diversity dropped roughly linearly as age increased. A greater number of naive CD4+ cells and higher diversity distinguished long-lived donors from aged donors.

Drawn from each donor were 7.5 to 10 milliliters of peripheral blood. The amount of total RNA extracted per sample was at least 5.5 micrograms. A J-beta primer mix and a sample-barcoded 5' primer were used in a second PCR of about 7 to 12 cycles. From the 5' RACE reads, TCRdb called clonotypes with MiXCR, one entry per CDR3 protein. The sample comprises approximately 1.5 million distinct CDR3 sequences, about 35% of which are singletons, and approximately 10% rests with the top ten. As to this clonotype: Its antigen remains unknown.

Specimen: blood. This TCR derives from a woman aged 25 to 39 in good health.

The CDR3 sequence is CASSLGAKKNTEAFF. In nucleotides, the CDR3 is TGTGCCAGCAGCTTGGGGGCGAAGAAGAACACTGAAGCTTTCTTT. This rearrangement joins TRBV5-6 to TRBJ1-1; D ambiguous. V lost 0 bases and J 1 base, leaving 10 bases between the germline ends. The length of the CDR3 is 15 residues. Looked up from germline, CDR1 is SGHDT and CDR2 is YYEEEE. Full variable domain (missing parts from reference TRBV5-6 and TRBJ1-1): DAGVTQSPTHLIKTRGQQVTLRCSPKSGHDTVSWYQQALGQGPQFIFQYYEEEERQRGNFPDRFSGHQFPNYSSELNVNALLLGDSALYLCASSLGAKKNTEAFFGQGTRLTVV.